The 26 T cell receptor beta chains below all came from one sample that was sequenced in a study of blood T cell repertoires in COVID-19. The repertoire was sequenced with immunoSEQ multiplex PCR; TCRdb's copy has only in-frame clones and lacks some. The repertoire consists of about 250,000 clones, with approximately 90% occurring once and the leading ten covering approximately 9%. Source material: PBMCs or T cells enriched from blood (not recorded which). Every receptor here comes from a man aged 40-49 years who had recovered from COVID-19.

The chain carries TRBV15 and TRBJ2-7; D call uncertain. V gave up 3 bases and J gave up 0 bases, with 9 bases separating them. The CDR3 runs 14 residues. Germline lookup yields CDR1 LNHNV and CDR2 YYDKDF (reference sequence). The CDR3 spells CATSSRPSSYEQYF. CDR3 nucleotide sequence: TGTGCCACCAGCAGCAGGCCGAGCTCCTACGAGCAGTACTTC.

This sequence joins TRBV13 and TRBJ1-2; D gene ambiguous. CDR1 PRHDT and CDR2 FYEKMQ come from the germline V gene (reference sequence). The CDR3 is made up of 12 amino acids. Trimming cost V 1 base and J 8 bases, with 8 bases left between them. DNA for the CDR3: TGTGCCAGCAGCTTAGTGGAGGGAGGCTACACCTTC. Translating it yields CASSLVEGGYTF.

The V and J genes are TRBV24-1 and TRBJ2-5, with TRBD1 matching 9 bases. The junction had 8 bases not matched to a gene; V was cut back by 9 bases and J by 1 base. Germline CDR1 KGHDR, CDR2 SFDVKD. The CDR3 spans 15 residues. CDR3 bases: TGTGCCACCGGGGCGGACAGGGGTATCCAAGAGACCCAGTACTTC. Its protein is CATGADRGIQETQYF.

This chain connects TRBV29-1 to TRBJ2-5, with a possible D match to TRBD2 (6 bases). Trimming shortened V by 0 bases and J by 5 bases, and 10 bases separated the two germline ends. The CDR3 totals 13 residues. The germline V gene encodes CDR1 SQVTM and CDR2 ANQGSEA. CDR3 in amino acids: CSVEEGTSETQYF. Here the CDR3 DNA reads TGCAGCGTTGAAGAGGGGACTTCGGAGACCCAGTACTTC. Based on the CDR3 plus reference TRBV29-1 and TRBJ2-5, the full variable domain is SAVISQKPSRDICQRGTSLTIQCQVDSQVTMMFWYRQQPGQSLTLIATANQGSEATYESGFVIDKFPISRPNLTFSTLTVSNMSPEDSSIYLCSVEEGTSETQYFGPGTRLLVL.

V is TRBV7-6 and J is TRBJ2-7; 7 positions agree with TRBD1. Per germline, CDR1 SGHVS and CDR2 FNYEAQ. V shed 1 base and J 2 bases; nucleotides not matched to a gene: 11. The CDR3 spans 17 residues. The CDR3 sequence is CASSLVSGAGGAYEQYF. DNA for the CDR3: TGTGCCAGCAGCTTAGTCTCTGGGGCAGGGGGAGCCTACGAGCAGTACTTC.

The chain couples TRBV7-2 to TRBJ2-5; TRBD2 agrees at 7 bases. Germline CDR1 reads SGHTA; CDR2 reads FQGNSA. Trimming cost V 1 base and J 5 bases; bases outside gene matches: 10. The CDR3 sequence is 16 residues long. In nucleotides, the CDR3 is TGTGCCAGCAGCTTAGTTTGGGGAGGGCCGCTGGAGACCCAGTACTTC. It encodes CASSLVWGGPLETQYF. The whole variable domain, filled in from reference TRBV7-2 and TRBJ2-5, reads GAGVSQSPSNKVTEKGKDVELRCDPISGHTALYWYRQSLGQGLEFLIYFQGNSAPDKSGLPSDRFSAERTGGSVSTLTIQRTQQEDSAVYLCASSLVWGGPLETQYFGPGTRLLVL.

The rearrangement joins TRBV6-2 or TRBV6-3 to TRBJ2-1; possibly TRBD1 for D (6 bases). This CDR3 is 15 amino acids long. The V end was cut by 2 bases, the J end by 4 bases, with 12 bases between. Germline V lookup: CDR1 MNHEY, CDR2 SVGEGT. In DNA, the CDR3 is TGTGCCAGCAGTTACGGCCAGGGGTATTACAATGAGCAGTTCTTC. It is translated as CASSYGQGYYNEQFF.

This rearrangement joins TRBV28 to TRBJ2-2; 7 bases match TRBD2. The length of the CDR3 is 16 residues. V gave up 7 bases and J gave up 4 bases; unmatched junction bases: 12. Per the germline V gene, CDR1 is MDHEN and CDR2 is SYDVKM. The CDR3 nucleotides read TGTGCCAGCACCCGGACTGCGGGAGTTGGCACCGGGGAGCTGTTTTTT. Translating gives CASTRTAGVGTGELFF.

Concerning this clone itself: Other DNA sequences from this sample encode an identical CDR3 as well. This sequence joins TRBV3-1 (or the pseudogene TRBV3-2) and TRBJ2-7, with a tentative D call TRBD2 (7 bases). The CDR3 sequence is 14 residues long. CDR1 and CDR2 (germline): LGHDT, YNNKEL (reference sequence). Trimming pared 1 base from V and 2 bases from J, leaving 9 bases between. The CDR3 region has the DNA TGTGCCAGCAGCCAAGTAGGGGGGGCCTACGAGCAGTACTTC. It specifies CASSQVGGAYEQYF.

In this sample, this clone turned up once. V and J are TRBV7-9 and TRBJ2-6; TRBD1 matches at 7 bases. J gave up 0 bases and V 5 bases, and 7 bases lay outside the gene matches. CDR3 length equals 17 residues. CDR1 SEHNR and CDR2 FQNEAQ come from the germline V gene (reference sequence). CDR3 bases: TGTGCCAGCAGCCAACGGGACAGCTACTCTGGGGCCAACGTCCTGACTTTC. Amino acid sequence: CASSQRDSYSGANVLTF.

Here the CDR3 reads CASSQHQGAAFF. CDR3 sequence (DNA): TGTGCCAGCAGTCAACACCAGGGGGCGGCTTTCTTT. The chain carries TRBV7-9 and TRBJ1-1; 8 bases align to TRBD1. After removal of 6 bases from V and 11 bases from J, the junction contained 8 bases not matched to a gene. CDR3 length: 12 residues. Germline V gene lookup returns CDR1 SEHNR and CDR2 FQNEAQ (reference sequence).

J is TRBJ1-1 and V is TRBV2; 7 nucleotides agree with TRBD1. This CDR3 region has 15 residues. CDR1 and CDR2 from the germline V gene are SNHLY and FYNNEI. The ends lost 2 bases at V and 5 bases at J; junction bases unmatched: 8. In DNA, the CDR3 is TGTGCCAGCAGTGAATCGGGCAGGGGGTGGACTGAAGCTTTCTTT. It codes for CASSESGRGWTEAFF.

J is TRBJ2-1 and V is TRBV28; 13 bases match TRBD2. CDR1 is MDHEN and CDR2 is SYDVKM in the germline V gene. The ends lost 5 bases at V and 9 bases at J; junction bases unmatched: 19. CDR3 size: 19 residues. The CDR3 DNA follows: TGTGCCAGCAGTCAATCATCCGGGACTAGCGGGATGTGGTGGGGTGAGCAGTTCTTC. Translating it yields CASSQSSGTSGMWWGEQFF. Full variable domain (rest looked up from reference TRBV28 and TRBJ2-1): DVKVTQSSRYLVKRTGEKVFLECVQDMDHENMFWYRQDPGLGLRLIYFSYDVKMKEKGDIPEGYSVSREKKERFSLILESASTNQTSMYLCASSQSSGTSGMWWGEQFFGPGTRLTVL.

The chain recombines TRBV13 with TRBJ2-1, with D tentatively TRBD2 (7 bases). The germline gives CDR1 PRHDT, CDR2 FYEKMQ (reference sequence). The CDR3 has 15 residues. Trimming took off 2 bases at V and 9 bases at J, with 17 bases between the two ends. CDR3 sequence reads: CASSLSRGAGSEQFF. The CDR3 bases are TGTGCCAGCAGCTTATCTCGGGGGGCGGGTAGTGAGCAGTTCTTC.

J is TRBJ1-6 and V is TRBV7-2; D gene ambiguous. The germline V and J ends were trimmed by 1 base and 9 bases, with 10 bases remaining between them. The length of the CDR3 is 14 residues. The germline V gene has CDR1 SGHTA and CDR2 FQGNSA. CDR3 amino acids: CASSLVGDPSPLHF. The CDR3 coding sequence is TGTGCCAGCAGCTTAGTGGGCGATCCTTCACCCCTCCACTTT.

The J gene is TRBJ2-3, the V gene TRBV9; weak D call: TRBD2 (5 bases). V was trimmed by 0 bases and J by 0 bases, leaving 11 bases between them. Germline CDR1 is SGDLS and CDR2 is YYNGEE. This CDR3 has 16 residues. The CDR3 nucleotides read TGTGCCAGCAGCGTAGAGCGGACCCTTAGCACAGATACGCAGTATTTT. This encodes CASSVERTLSTDTQYF.

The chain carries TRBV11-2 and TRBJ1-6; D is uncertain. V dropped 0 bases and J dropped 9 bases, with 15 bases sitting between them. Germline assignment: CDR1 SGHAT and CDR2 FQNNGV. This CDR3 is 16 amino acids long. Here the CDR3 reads CASSLDQSGYGSPLHF. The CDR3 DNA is TGTGCCAGCAGCTTAGATCAATCGGGTTACGGTTCACCCCTCCACTTT. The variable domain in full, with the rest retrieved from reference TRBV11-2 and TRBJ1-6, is EAGVAQSPRYKIIEKRQSVAFWCNPISGHATLYWYQQILGQGPKLLIQFQNNGVVDDSQLPKDRFSAERLKGVDSTLKIQPAKLEDSAVYLCASSLDQSGYGSPLHFGNGTRLTVT.

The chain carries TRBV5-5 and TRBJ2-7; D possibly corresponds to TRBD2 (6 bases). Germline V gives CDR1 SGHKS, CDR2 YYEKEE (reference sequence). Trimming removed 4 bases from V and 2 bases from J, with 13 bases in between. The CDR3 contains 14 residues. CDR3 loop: CASSLSRRAYEQYF. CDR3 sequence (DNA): TGTGCCAGCAGCCTCAGCCGGAGGGCCTACGAGCAGTACTTC.

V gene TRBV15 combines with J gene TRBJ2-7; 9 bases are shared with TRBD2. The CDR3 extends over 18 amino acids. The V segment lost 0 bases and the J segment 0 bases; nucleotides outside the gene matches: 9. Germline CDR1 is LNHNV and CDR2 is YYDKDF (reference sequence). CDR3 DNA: TGTGCCACCAGCAGAGATTGGTCTAGCGGGGTGATCTCCTACGAGCAGTACTTC. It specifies CATSRDWSSGVISYEQYF.

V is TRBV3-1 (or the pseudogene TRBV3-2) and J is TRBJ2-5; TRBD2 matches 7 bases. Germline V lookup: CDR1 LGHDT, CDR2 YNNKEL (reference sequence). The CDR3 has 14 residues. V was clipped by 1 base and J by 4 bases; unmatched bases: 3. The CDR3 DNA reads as TGTGCCAGCAGCCAAGTACTAGCGTCAGAGACCCAGTACTTC. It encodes CASSQVLASETQYF.

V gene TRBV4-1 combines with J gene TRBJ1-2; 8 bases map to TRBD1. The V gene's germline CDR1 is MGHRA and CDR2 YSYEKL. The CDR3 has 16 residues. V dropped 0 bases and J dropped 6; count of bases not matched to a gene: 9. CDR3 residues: CASSQERARGRDGYTF. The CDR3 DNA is TGCGCCAGCAGCCAAGAGAGAGCCAGGGGGCGCGATGGCTACACCTTC.

DNA of the CDR3: TGTGCCAGCAGCTTAGTCGGGGGGACCTACAATGAGCAGTTCTTC. Residues: CASSLVGGTYNEQFF. V usage is TRBV7-8 and J usage is TRBJ2-1; TRBD2 matches 7 bases. This CDR3 is 15 amino acids long. V shed 1 base, J shed 2 bases, and the junction held 2 bases outside the gene matches. CDR1 is SGHVS and CDR2 is FQNEAQ in the germline V gene.

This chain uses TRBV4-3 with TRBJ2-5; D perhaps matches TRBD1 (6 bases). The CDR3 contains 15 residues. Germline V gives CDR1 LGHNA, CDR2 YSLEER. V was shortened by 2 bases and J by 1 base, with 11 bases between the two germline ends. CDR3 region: CASSQMRTAQETQYF. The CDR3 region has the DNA TGCGCCAGCAGCCAAATGAGGACAGCCCAAGAGACCCAGTACTTC.

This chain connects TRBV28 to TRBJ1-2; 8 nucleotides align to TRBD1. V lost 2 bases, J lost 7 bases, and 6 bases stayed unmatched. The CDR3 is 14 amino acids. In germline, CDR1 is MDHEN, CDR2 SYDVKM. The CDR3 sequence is CASSLQSGGRGYTF. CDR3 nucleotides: TGTGCCAGCAGTTTACAGTCAGGGGGCCGTGGCTACACCTTC.

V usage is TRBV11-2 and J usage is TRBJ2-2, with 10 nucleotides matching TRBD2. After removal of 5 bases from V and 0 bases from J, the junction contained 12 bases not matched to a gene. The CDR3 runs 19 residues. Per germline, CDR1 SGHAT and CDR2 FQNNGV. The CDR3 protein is CASSGPSGRAAANTGELFF. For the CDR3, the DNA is TGTGCCAGCAGCGGCCCCAGCGGGAGGGCCGCCGCGAACACCGGGGAGCTGTTTTTT.

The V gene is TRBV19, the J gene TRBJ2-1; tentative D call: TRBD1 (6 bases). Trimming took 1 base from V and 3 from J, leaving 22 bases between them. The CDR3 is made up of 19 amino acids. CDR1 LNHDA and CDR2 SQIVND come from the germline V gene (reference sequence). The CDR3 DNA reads TGTGCCAGTAGTATAGGGCGCTCAGGGGCAACTGCCCACTACAATGAGCAGTTCTTC. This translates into CASSIGRSGATAHYNEQFF.